This paragraph reports one T cell receptor (beta chain). The data stem from a study of shared T cell receptors in the human thymus. Assay used: immunoSEQ multiplex PCR; TCRdb lists only in-frame clones, some missing. The table has about 660,000 clones, roughly 90% seen once; the top ten hold 0.0095% to 0.012%. Germline lookup yields CDR1 SEHNR and CDR2 FQNEAQ (reference sequence). The length of the CDR3 is 16 residues. Trimming left V 0 bases short and J 1 base short, with 12 bases between. These data also featured in a second study, about human thymus T cells.

Sequenced: thymocytes. The rearrangement uses TRBV7-9 and TRBJ1-1; D is perhaps TRBD1 (6 bases). This TCR was recovered from a boy under two years old with a congenital heart defect. In DNA, the CDR3 is TGTGCCAGCAGCTTAGCGTTGGGGGGGGCGAACACTGAAGCTTTCTTT. As protein: CASSLALGGANTEAFF.